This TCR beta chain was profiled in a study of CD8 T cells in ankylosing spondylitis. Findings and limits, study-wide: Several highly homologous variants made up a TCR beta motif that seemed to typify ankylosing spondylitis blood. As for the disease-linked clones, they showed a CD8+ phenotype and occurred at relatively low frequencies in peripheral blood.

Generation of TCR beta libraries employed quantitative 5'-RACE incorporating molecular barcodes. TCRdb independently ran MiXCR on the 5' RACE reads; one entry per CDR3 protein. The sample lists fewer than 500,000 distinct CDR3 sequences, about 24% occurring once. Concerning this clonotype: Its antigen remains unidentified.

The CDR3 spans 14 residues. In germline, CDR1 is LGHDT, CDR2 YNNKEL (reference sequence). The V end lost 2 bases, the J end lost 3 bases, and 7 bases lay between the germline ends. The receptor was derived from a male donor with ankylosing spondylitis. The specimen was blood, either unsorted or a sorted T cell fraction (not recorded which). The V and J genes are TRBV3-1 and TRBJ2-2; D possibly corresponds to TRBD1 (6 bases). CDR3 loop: CASSQRTDTGELFF. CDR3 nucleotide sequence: TGTGCCAGCAGCCAACGGACAGACACCGGGGAGCTGTTTTTT.